This record concerns one T cell receptor (beta chain) sequence. Its antigen is undetermined. TCRdb reprocessed the 5' RACE reads with MiXCR, giving one entry per CDR3 protein. Of more than 250,000 distinct CDR3 sequences in the sample, about 16% were seen once. These data belong to a study of T-cell memory formation after mild COVID-19. Germline V gene lookup returns CDR1 SGHTA and CDR2 FQGNSA. The CDR3 runs to 19 residues. V gave up 4 bases and J gave up 4 bases; unmatched junction bases: 14. Notes on the study in general: Clones which contracted sat mainly in CM and EM if CD4+, and in EMRA if CD8+. From day 15 to 85, contracting clones were balanced between CD4 and CD8, whereas later expanders leaned toward CD4+.

The J gene is TRBJ2-1, the V gene TRBV7-2, with TRBD2 matching 12 bases. Sequencing input: PBMCs or a T cell subset sorted from them (not recorded which). The origin of this receptor is a man aged 18-30 years who had mild COVID-19 (a few samples of this study predate the infection). Cell type and time point are not known. The CDR3 DNA follows: TGTGCCAGCAGCTCCCCCCGGCGACTAGCGGGGGCCCATTACAATGAGCAGTTCTTC. It is translated as CASSSPRRLAGAHYNEQFF.